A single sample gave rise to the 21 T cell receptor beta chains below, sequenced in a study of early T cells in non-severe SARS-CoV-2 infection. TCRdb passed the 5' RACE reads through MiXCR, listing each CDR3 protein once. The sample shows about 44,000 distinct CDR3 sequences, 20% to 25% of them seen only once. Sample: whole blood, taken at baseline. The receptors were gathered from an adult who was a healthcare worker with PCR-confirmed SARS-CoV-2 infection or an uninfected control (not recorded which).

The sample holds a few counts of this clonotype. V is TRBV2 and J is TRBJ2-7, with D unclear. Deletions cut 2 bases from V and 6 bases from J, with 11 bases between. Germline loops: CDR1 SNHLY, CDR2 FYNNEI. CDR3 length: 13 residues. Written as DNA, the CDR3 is TGTGCCAGCAGTGAACCGCTAACGCCCGAGCAGTACTTC. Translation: CASSEPLTPEQYF.

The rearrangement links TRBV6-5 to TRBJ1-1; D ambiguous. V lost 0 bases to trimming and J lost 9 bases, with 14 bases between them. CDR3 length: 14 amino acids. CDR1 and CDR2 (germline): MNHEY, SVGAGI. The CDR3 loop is CASSYSGKIEKAFF. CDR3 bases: TGTGCCAGCAGTTACTCTGGGAAGATTGAAAAAGCTTTCTTT.

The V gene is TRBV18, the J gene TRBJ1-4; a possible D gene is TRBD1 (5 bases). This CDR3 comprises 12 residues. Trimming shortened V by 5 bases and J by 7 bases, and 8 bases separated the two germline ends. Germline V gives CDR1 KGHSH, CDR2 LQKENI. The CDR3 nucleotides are TGTGCCAGCTCAAAGGACACTGAAAAACTGTTTTTT. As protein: CASSKDTEKLFF.

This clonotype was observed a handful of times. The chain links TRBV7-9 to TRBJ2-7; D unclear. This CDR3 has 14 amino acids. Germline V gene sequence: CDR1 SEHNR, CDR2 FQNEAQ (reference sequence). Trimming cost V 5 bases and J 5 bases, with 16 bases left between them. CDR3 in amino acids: CASSPGGGRHEQYF. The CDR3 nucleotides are TGTGCCAGCAGCCCGGGTGGCGGTCGCCACGAGCAGTACTTC.

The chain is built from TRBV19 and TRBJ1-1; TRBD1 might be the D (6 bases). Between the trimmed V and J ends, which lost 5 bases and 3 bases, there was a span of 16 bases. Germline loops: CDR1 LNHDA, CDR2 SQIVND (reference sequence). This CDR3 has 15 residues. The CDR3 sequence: CASSPFTGPYTEAFF. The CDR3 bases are TGTGCCAGTAGTCCGTTCACAGGGCCCTACACTGAAGCTTTCTTT.

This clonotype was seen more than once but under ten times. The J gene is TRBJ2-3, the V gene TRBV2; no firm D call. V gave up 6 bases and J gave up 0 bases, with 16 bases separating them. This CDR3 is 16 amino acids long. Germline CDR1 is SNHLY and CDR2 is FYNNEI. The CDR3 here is CASRPDQSSSTDTQYF. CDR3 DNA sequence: TGTGCCAGCAGGCCGGACCAATCTTCTAGCACAGATACGCAGTATTTT.

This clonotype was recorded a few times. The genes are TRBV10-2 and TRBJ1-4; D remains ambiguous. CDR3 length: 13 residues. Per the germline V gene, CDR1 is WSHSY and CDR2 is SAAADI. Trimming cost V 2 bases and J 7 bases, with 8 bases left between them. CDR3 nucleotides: TGCGCCAGCAGTGAGCCAGAACGTGAAAAACTGTTTTTT. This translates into CASSEPEREKLFF.

CDR3 sequence: CSAPLGQNYGYTF. CDR3 nucleotides: TGCAGTGCGCCACTGGGACAGAACTATGGCTACACCTTC. The chain employs TRBV20-1 and TRBJ1-2, with 7 positions matching TRBD1. Germline CDR1 DFQATT, CDR2 SNEGSKA (reference sequence). V shed 6 bases and J 2 bases; nucleotides not matched to a gene: 6. The CDR3 is 13 residues long.

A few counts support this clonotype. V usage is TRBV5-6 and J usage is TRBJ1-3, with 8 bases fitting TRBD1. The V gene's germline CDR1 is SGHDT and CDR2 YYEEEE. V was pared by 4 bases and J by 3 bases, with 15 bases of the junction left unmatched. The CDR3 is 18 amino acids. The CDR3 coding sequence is TGTGCCAGCAGCCCAACAGGGGGAGTACGTTACGATGGAAACACCATATATTTT. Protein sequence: CASSPTGGVRYDGNTIYF.

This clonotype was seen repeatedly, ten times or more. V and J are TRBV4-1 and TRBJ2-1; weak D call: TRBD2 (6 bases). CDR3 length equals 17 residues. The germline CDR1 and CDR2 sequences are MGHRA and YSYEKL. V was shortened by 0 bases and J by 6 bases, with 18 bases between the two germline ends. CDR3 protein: CASSQDFSGDNRNEQFF. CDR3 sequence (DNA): TGCGCCAGCAGCCAAGATTTTAGCGGCGATAACCGCAATGAGCAGTTCTTC.

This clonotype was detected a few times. As DNA, the CDR3 is TGTGCCAGCACCCCGCCAGGAGGGTCGCTGGGTGAGCAGTTCTTC. This encodes CASTPPGGSLGEQFF. J is TRBJ2-1 and V is TRBV3-1, with D possibly TRBD2 on 6 matching bases. Trimming took 7 bases from V and 9 from J, leaving 22 bases between them. Germline values: CDR1 LGHDT, CDR2 YNNKEL (reference sequence). This CDR3 region has 15 residues.

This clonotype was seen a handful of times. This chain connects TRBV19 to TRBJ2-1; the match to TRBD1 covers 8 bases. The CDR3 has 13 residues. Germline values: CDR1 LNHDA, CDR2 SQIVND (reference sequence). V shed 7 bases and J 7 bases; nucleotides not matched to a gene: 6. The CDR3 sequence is CASTLTGDNEQFF. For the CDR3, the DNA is TGTGCCAGTACCCTGACAGGGGATAATGAGCAGTTCTTC.

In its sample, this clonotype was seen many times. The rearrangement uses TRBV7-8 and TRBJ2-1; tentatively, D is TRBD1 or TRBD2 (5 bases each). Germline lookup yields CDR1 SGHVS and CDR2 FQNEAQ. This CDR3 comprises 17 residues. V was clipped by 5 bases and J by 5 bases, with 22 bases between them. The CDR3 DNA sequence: TGTGCCAGCAGCCCCATGACCGGGACGCCCGTGGACAATGAGCAGTTCTTC. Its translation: CASSPMTGTPVDNEQFF.

The CDR3 loop is CASSVEGGWTDTQYF. CDR3 in DNA: TGTGCCAGCAGCGTAGAGGGGGGATGGACAGATACGCAGTATTTT. The chain carries TRBV9 and TRBJ2-3; perhaps D is TRBD1 or TRBD2 (6 bases each). The CDR3 contains 15 residues. V was shortened by 0 bases and J by 3 bases, with 11 bases between the two germline ends. The germline CDR1 and CDR2 sequences are SGDLS and YYNGEE. Filled out from reference TRBV9 and TRBJ2-3, the complete variable domain reads DSGVTQTPKHLITATGQRVTLRCSPRSGDLSVYWYQQSLDQGLQFLIQYYNGEERAKGNILERFSAQQFPDLHSELNLSSLELGDSALYFCASSVEGGWTDTQYFGPGTRLTVL.

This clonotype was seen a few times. In DNA, the CDR3 is TGTGCCATCAGTGACCCCGGGGTTGCAGGAGGGACCGGGGAGCTGTTTTTT. As protein: CAISDPGVAGGTGELFF. The chain joins TRBV10-3 to TRBJ2-2; tentatively, D is TRBD2 (6 bases). The CDR3 sequence is 17 residues long. The V gene lost 3 bases and the J gene lost 5 bases, with 19 bases spanning the gap. Germline assignment: CDR1 ENHRY and CDR2 SYGVKD.

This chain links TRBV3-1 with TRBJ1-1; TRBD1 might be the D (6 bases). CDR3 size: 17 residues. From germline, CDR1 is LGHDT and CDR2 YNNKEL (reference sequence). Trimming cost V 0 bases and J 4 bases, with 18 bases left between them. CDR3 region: CASSQDLARGGGTEAFF. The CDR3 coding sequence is TGTGCCAGCAGCCAAGATCTTGCCAGGGGAGGAGGCACTGAAGCTTTCTTT.

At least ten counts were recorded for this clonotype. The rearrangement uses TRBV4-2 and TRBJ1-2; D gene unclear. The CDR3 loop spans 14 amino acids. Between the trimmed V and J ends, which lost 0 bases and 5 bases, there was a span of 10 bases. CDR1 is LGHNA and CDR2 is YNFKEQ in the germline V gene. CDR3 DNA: TGTGCCAGCAGCCAAGATCGGCAGGTTTATGGCTACACCTTC. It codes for CASSQDRQVYGYTF.

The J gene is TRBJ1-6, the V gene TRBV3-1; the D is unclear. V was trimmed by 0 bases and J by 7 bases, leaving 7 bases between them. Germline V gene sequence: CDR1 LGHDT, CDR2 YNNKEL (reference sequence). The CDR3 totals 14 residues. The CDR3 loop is CASSQEGTNSPLHF. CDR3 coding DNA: TGTGCCAGCAGCCAAGAGGGAACCAATTCACCCCTCCACTTT.

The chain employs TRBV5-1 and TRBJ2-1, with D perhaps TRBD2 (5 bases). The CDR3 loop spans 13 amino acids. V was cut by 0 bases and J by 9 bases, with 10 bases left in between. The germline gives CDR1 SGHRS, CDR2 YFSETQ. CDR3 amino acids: CASSLVAGGEQFF. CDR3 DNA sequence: TGCGCCAGCAGCTTGGTTGCCGGAGGTGAGCAGTTCTTC.

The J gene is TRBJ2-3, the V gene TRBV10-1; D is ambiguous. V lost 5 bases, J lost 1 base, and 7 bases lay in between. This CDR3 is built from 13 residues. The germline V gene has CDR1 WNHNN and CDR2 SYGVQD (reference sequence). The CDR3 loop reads CASSLTRTDTQYF. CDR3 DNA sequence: TGCGCCAGCAGTTTGACCCGCACAGATACGCAGTATTTT.

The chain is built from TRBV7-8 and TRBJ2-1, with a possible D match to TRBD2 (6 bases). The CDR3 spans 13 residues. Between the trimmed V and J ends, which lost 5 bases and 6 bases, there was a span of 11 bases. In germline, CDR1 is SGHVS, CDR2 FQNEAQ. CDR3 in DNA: TGTGCCAGCAGCCAGCAGACTAGCAATGAGCAGTTCTTC. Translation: CASSQQTSNEQFF.